These 7 T cell receptor beta chains came from one sample sequenced in a study of OX40 agonist ivuxolimab in advanced cancers. Assay: immunoSEQ multiplex PCR; the TCRdb copy retains only in-frame clones and omits some. Found here are around 94,000 clones, approximately 90% of them singletons; the top ten hold approximately 0.81%. The source material was CD4+ or CD8+ T cells sorted from blood, sampled in a trial of the OX40 agonist ivuxolimab. The source of these receptors is an adult with an advanced solid tumor such as melanoma, head and neck, liver or kidney cancer.

The V gene is TRBV19, the J gene TRBJ1-2; D is possibly TRBD1 (5 bases). CDR3 size: 15 residues. V was cut by 1 base and J by 5 bases, with 14 bases left in between. Germline V gene data show CDR1 as LNHDA and CDR2 as SQIVND (reference sequence). The CDR3: CASSIGGPRWYGYTF. CDR3 nucleotides: TGTGCCAGTAGTATAGGGGGACCGCGGTGGTATGGCTACACCTTC.

The genes are TRBV19 and TRBJ2-6; 10 positions match TRBD2. V lost 5 bases to trimming and J lost 0 bases; unmatched junction nucleotides: 10. The CDR3 is 19 residues long. Per the germline V gene, CDR1 is LNHDA and CDR2 is SQIVND (reference sequence). Written as DNA, the CDR3 is TGTGCCAGTAGTTGGAACCCGAGGACTAGCGGCTCTGGGGCCAACGTCCTGACTTTC. Amino acids: CASSWNPRTSGSGANVLTF. Full variable domain (missing parts from reference TRBV19 and TRBJ2-6): DGGITQSPKYLFRKEGQNVTLSCEQNLNHDAMYWYRQDPGQGLRLIYYSQIVNDFQKGDIAEGYSVSREKKESFPLTVTSAQKNPTAFYLCASSWNPRTSGSGANVLTFGAGSRLTVL.

This chain links TRBV5-8 with TRBJ2-7; 7 positions agree with TRBD1. J was trimmed by 4 bases and V by 4 bases; bases with no gene match: 8. The V gene's germline CDR1 is SGHTS and CDR2 YDEGEE. The CDR3 loop spans 14 amino acids. The CDR3 nucleotides are TGTGCCAGCAGCACTCGGGGACAGCTATACGAGCAGTACTTC. Translation: CASSTRGQLYEQYF.

V usage is TRBV14 and J usage is TRBJ1-4; the match to TRBD1 covers 9 bases. Germline V gene data show CDR1 as SGHDN and CDR2 as FVKESK. This CDR3 comprises 14 residues. V was pared by 8 bases and J by 6 bases, with 7 bases of the junction left unmatched. DNA of the CDR3: TGTGCCAGCGGTACAGGGGGCGCGTATGAAAAACTGTTTTTT. This translates into CASGTGGAYEKLFF.

This chain joins TRBV6-1 and TRBJ1-1; 8 nucleotides match TRBD1. Germline CDR1 reads MNHNS; CDR2 reads SASEGT. Trimming removed 2 bases from V and 5 bases from J; junction bases left unmatched: 7. The CDR3 is made up of 15 amino acids. This CDR3 reads CASSEHRGTATEAFF. CDR3 in DNA: TGTGCCAGCAGTGAACACAGGGGGACGGCGACTGAAGCTTTCTTT.

The chain has TRBV30 and TRBJ2-7, with TRBD2 matching over 12 bases. The CDR3 sequence is 14 residues long. Germline CDR1 GTSNPN, CDR2 SVGIG (reference sequence). The V gene end was trimmed by 5 bases and the J gene end by 3 bases; junction bases not matched to a gene: 5. DNA for the CDR3: TGTGCCTGGTGGTCGACTAGCGGGAGCTACGAGCAGTACTTC. Its translation is CAWWSTSGSYEQYF. The full variable domain, with the rest looked up from reference TRBV30 and TRBJ2-7, is SQTIHQWPATLVQPVGSPLSLECTVEGTSNPNLYWYRQAAGRGLQLLFYSVGIGQISSEVPQNLSASRPQDRQFILSSKKLLLSDSGFYLCAWWSTSGSYEQYFGPGTRLTVT.

The chain is built from TRBV10-3 and TRBJ1-4; D perhaps matches TRBD1 (5 bases). V was shortened by 3 bases and J by 5 bases, with 16 bases between the two germline ends. This CDR3 is 16 amino acids long. Germline assignment: CDR1 ENHRY and CDR2 SYGVKD. The CDR3 nucleotides read TGTGCCATCAGTGACCCCGCCGCAGGGAAGAATGAAAAACTGTTTTTT. Residues: CAISDPAAGKNEKLFF.